Given below is one T cell receptor (beta chain) in context. Antigen specificity is unknown. The sample comes from a study of beta chain features in type 1 diabetes. Study outcomes and limitations: The naive, central memory and Treg TCRB repertoires looked more alike in patients than they did in healthy donors.

What was sequenced were expressed TCRB transcripts, since all of the isolated RNA had been reverse transcribed. Produced via immunoSEQ multiplex PCR; TCRdb's table is partial and in-frame only. Of around 330,000 clones in the sample, 11% are singletons; the top ten hold around 0.015%. The receptor was derived from a woman aged 25 to 45 in good health. Sequenced sample: naive CD4+ T cells from blood.

CDR3 in amino acids: CSAQQGAEAFF. The CDR3 DNA follows: TGCAGCGCTCAACAGGGGGCTGAAGCTTTCTTT. This rearrangement joins TRBV29-1 to TRBJ1-1; 8 bases agree with TRBD1. This CDR3 comprises 11 residues. V trimming: 7 bases; J trimming: 6 bases; junction bases outside the gene matches: 4. Germline-derived CDR1 and CDR2 are SQVTM and ANQGSEA.